The T cell receptor (beta chain) under discussion was sequenced for a study of spatial heterogeneity in lung cancer. Looked up from germline, CDR1 is LNHDA and CDR2 is SQIVND (reference sequence). The CDR3 covers 16 residues. With 3 bases clipped from V and 6 bases from J, the junction kept 6 bases outside the gene matches. Time point meaning: sample taken at primary tumor resection. Sequencing of whole RNA from tumor, nontumor lung or frozen PBMC involved no sorting. This clonotype qualifies as medium-sized (0.01 to 0.1%). A library prepared for alpha chains yielded this beta chain as an off-target read; its size is of little meaning. Each CDR3 protein is one row after TCRdb ran MiXCR on the 5' RACE reads. The sample holds approximately 7,000 distinct CDR3 sequences, about 3.7% seen once.

The rearrangement links TRBV19 to TRBJ1-5; 12 nucleotides agree with TRBD1. The clonotype was recovered from a female donor with early-stage non-small cell lung cancer. The source was normal lung tissue next to the tumor, collected at surgery. The DNA for the CDR3 is TGTGCCAGTAGTATCCCGGGACAGGGGGCTCGTCAGCCCCAGCATTTT. Translating it yields CASSIPGQGARQPQHF.